The clone carrying this T cell receptor beta chain has at least ten counts. The sample belongs to a study of early T cells in non-severe SARS-CoV-2 infection. The CDR3 totals 14 residues. Trimming took 8 bases from V and 1 from J, leaving 14 bases between them. Germline V gene data show CDR1 as MDHEN and CDR2 as SYDVKM. One entry per CDR3 protein results from TCRdb running MiXCR on the 5' RACE reads. The profile shows tens of thousands of distinct CDR3 sequences, under 5.5% of them singletons. The sequencing used whole blood, collected at baseline. The clonotype comes from an adult who was a healthcare worker with PCR-confirmed SARS-CoV-2 infection or an uninfected control (not recorded which). The V and J genes are TRBV28 and TRBJ2-5; D perhaps matches TRBD2 (5 bases). CDR3 sequence: CASAASGSQETQYF. The CDR3 nucleotides are TGTGCCAGCGCAGCCTCGGGGAGCCAAGAGACCCAGTACTTC.